This entry lists 4 T cell receptor beta chains sequenced from one sample in a study of early T cells in non-severe SARS-CoV-2 infection. Each CDR3 protein gets one entry after TCRdb re-called the 5' RACE reads with MiXCR. The sample carries 75,000 or so distinct CDR3 sequences, around 15% recorded once. What was sequenced was whole blood. These receptors were obtained from an adult who was a healthcare worker with PCR-confirmed SARS-CoV-2 infection or an uninfected control (not recorded which).

This clonotype was counted ten times or more. The genes are TRBV13 and TRBJ2-2, with no clear D. Trimming left V 5 bases short and J 7 bases short, with 14 bases between. Germline V gives CDR1 PRHDT, CDR2 FYEKMQ (reference sequence). This CDR3 is 14 amino acids long. CDR3 DNA sequence: TGTGCCAGCAGCCCCTCGACCAGCGACGGGGAGCTGTTTTTT. Translated: CASSPSTSDGELFF.

This clonotype has a handful of counts. The rearrangement links TRBV10-3 to TRBJ2-1; no definite D call. Germline loops: CDR1 ENHRY, CDR2 SYGVKD. Trimming shortened V by 5 bases and J by 5 bases, and 10 bases separated the two germline ends. This CDR3 comprises 13 residues. CDR3 sequence: CAISLQRDNEQFF. CDR3 sequence (DNA): TGTGCCATCAGTCTTCAGAGAGACAATGAGCAGTTCTTC.

This clonotype was recorded a few times. This chain connects TRBV10-3 to TRBJ2-3; D not resolved. This CDR3 has 15 amino acids. Trimming removed 7 bases at V and 1 base at J, with 15 bases between. Per the germline V gene, CDR1 is ENHRY and CDR2 is SYGVKD. The CDR3 sequence is CAIKKASEGTDTQYF. CDR3 coding DNA: TGTGCCATCAAGAAAGCTTCCGAAGGCACAGATACGCAGTATTTT.

At least ten counts were recorded for this clonotype. The rearrangement uses TRBV29-1 and TRBJ1-2; D gene unclear. The ends were cut back, 3 bases at V and 2 bases at J, with 4 bases in the middle. In germline, CDR1 is SQVTM, CDR2 ANQGSEA. CDR3 length equals 11 residues. CDR3 amino acids: CSVDLNYGYTF. CDR3 in DNA: TGCAGCGTTGATCTCAACTATGGCTACACCTTC.